The sequence of this T cell receptor beta chain was determined in a study of tumor-infiltrating lymphocytes in primary liver carcinoma. Blood RNA came from unsorted whole blood; germline DNA was also extracted. Chronic HBV infection affected patients, none of whom had received treatment. Notes on this clonotype: Its target is unknown. Mismatch with germline at one junction end may stem from a read error.

A constant-region primer served to make TCR beta cDNA from about 490 ng total RNA. Three rounds of nested multiplex PCR with slightly modified ARM-PCR produced TCR beta libraries. TRBV1-TRBV30 forward and Cbeta reverse primers drove the first two roughly 11-cycle rounds. TCRdb fed the multiplex PCR reads into MiXCR, producing one record per CDR3 protein. The top ten hold roughly 6.5% of the sample, which has 300,000 to 400,000 distinct CDR3 sequences, approximately 65% seen once. The study, taken as a whole, reports: Tumor region pairs outstripped tumor-adjacent and tumor-blood pairs in overlap. Unsorted bulk samples meant CD4+ and CD8+ repertoires went uncompared.

The germline V gene has CDR1 SGHNT and CDR2 YYREEE (reference sequence). CDR3 length: 14 amino acids. The material sequenced was peripheral blood. This sequence originates from a middle-aged man with primary liver carcinoma and hepatitis B virus infection. The V and J genes are TRBV5-4 and TRBJ2-3, with 8 bases matching TRBD1. This chain's CDR3 is CASRDRAYLDKQYF. CDR3 nucleotides: TGTGCCAGCAGGGACAGGGCTTACCTAGATAAGCAGTATTTT.